This record concerns one TCR beta chain sequence. Antigen unknown. J lost 5 bases, V lost 0 bases, and 6 bases had no gene match. Germline CDR1 reads LGHNA; CDR2 reads YSLEER. This CDR3 region has 15 residues. This entry comes from a study of CD8+CD57+ T cells in acquired aplastic anemia. Study conclusions and caveats: Around 30 sequences, all CD8+ CDR3, were shared between patients and controls. Patients were compared with controls for CD8+ Simpson's diversity, and no significant difference emerged.

TCR beta VDJ combinations and CDR3 sequences were profiled from genomic DNA. TCRdb reprocessed the reads via MiXCR and lists one record per CDR3 protein. The sample includes 200,000 or so distinct CDR3 sequences, 64% of them seen just once. The V gene is TRBV4-3, the J gene TRBJ1-2; 7 bases are shared with TRBD1. This clonotype was sampled from a human donor with severe aplastic anemia or a healthy control (not recorded which). Sequenced input: sorted CD4+, CD8+, or CD8+CD57+ T cells (not recorded which) from PBMCs. CDR3 in DNA: TGCGCCAGCAGCCAAGAGAGGACAGGCAAATATGGCTACACCTTC. Translation: CASSQERTGKYGYTF.